Presented here are 13 T cell receptor beta chains from one specimen sequenced in a study of blood T cell repertoires in COVID-19. Clones were read by immunoSEQ multiplex PCR, and TCRdb kept only the in-frame ones, dropping some. The sample holds 380,000 or so clones, approximately 77% seen once. The sequenced sample was peripheral blood. These receptor sequences come from a human donor with acute or convalescent COVID-19. The donor label of this sample is uncertain.

This clone showed up just a few times. The J gene is TRBJ1-2, the V gene TRBV27; 8 nucleotides line up with TRBD1. V was pared by 0 bases and J by 4 bases, with 7 bases of the junction left unmatched. This CDR3 comprises 16 residues. Germline CDR1 and CDR2: MNHEY and SMNVEV (reference sequence). CDR3 nucleotide sequence: TGTGCCAGCAGTTTATCAAACAGGGGGAAGGGCTATGGCTACACCTTC. Its protein is CASSLSNRGKGYGYTF.

The J gene is TRBJ2-4, the V gene TRBV7-9, with D possibly being TRBD1 (5 bases). Germline CDR1 and CDR2: SEHNR and FQNEAQ (reference sequence). V lost 1 base and J lost 1, with 11 bases in between. This CDR3 spans 16 amino acids. CDR3 region: CASSLGGSAAKNIQYF. Here the CDR3 DNA reads TGTGCCAGCAGCTTAGGGGGCAGCGCGGCCAAAAACATTCAGTACTTC. Full variable domain (rest looked up from reference TRBV7-9 and TRBJ2-4): DTGVSQNPRHKITKRGQNVTFRCDPISEHNRLYWYRQTLGQGPEFLTYFQNEAQLEKSRLLSDRFSAERPKGSFSTLEIQRTEQGDSAMYLCASSLGGSAAKNIQYFGAGTRLSVL.

The gene calls are TRBV27 and TRBJ1-6; D is uncertain. In germline, CDR1 is MNHEY, CDR2 SMNVEV (reference sequence). The V end was cut by 3 bases, the J end by 6 bases, with 9 bases between. CDR3 length: 14 residues. CDR3 sequence reads: CASSFSGINSPLHF. In nucleotides, the CDR3 is TGTGCCAGCAGTTTTTCGGGAATTAATTCACCCCTCCACTTT.

This clone is a singleton in its sample. The chain employs TRBV7-2 and TRBJ1-1; 7 bases match TRBD1. The CDR3 is 17 residues long. V shed 1 base and J 6 bases; nucleotides not matched to a gene: 14. CDR1 SGHTA and CDR2 FQGNSA come from the germline V gene. CDR3 sequence reads: CASSLDLTGRSYAEAFF. The CDR3 nucleotides read TGTGCCAGCAGCTTAGATCTGACAGGGAGAAGTTACGCTGAAGCTTTCTTT.

V and J are TRBV14 and TRBJ2-5; D might be TRBD2 (6 bases). This CDR3 contains 16 residues. Looked up from germline, CDR1 is SGHDN and CDR2 is FVKESK. Trimming cost V 0 bases and J 5 bases, with 16 bases left between them. CDR3: CASSQEVGGRIETQYF. In nucleotides, the CDR3 is TGTGCCAGCAGCCAAGAAGTGGGAGGACGGATTGAGACCCAGTACTTC.

The chain has TRBV5-5 and TRBJ2-7; 10 nucleotides agree with TRBD1. The ends lost 4 bases at V and 4 bases at J; junction bases unmatched: 5. Germline CDR1 reads SGHKS; CDR2 reads YYEKEE (reference sequence). The CDR3 has 14 amino acids. The CDR3 sequence is CASSRQGAVYEQYF. The CDR3 nucleotides are TGTGCCAGCAGCCGACAGGGGGCGGTGTACGAGCAGTACTTC.

This sequence joins TRBV5-1 and TRBJ2-7, with 9 nucleotides matching TRBD1. Germline V lookup: CDR1 SGHRS, CDR2 YFSETQ. The CDR3 runs to 13 residues. Germline trimming cut 4 bases from V and 6 bases from J; bases unmatched to any gene: 5. CDR3 coding DNA: TGCGCCAGCAGCACACAGGGGGCAGGCGAGCAGTACTTC. It codes for CASSTQGAGEQYF.

The V gene is TRBV6-1, the J gene TRBJ2-7, with D perhaps matching TRBD2 (6 bases). V was trimmed by 3 bases and J by 0 bases, leaving 15 bases between them. This CDR3 is 16 amino acids long. The V gene's germline CDR1 is MNHNS and CDR2 SASEGT. The CDR3 here is CASSDVGLPSSYEQYF. The CDR3 DNA follows: TGTGCCAGCAGTGATGTGGGACTTCCAAGCTCCTACGAGCAGTACTTC.

The V gene is TRBV19, the J gene TRBJ1-5, with 7 positions matching TRBD1. The CDR3 loop spans 16 amino acids. Germline lookup yields CDR1 LNHDA and CDR2 SQIVND (reference sequence). V lost 6 bases, J lost 8 bases, and 16 bases stayed unmatched. The DNA for the CDR3 is TGTGCCAGTAGGATGTCGGGAGGGCAGGGGGGAAAGCCCCAGCATTTT. Encoded protein: CASRMSGGQGGKPQHF.

The chain joins TRBV2 to TRBJ2-7, with D perhaps matching TRBD1 (5 bases). CDR1 SNHLY and CDR2 FYNNEI come from the germline V gene. V dropped 2 bases and J dropped 2 bases, with 10 bases sitting between them. The CDR3 totals 14 residues. The CDR3 DNA sequence: TGTGCCAGCAGTGAACAGGGTGGAACCTACGAGCAGTACTTC. Its protein product is CASSEQGGTYEQYF.

V is TRBV6-2 or TRBV6-3 and J is TRBJ2-1, with TRBD2 identical over 8 bases. The CDR3 covers 20 residues. With V trimmed by 0 bases and J by 2 bases, 15 bases remained unmatched. From germline, CDR1 is MNHEY and CDR2 SVGEGT. CDR3: CASSYSLGTRGGRAYNEQFF. The CDR3 nucleotides read TGTGCCAGCAGTTACTCCTTGGGGACTAGGGGGGGGAGGGCCTACAATGAGCAGTTCTTC.

The rearrangement uses TRBV25-1 and TRBJ1-5; no reliable D call. In germline, CDR1 is MGHDK, CDR2 SYGVNS. Trimming removed 4 bases from V and 3 bases from J, with 7 bases in between. CDR3 size: 13 residues. CDR3 residues: CASSGGYNQPQHF. CDR3 nucleotide sequence: TGTGCCAGCAGTGGAGGGTACAATCAGCCCCAGCATTTT. The whole variable domain, filled in from reference TRBV25-1 and TRBJ1-5, reads EADIYQTPRYLVIGTGKKITLECSQTMGHDKMYWYQQDPGMELHLIHYSYGVNSTEKGDLSSESTVSRIRTEHFPLTLESARPSHTSQYLCASSGGYNQPQHFGDGTRLSIL.

The chain carries TRBV18 and TRBJ2-1; D is undetermined. V dropped 4 bases and J dropped 2 bases, with 9 bases sitting between them. This CDR3 spans 14 amino acids. Germline V gene data show CDR1 as KGHSH and CDR2 as LQKENI. In DNA form, the CDR3 reads TGTGCCAGCTCACTCCTTTCCCCCTACAATGAGCAGTTCTTC. Translating gives CASSLLSPYNEQFF. Filled out from reference TRBV18 and TRBJ2-1, the complete variable domain reads NAGVMQNPRHLVRRRGQEARLRCSPMKGHSHVYWYRQLPEEGLKFMVYLQKENIIDESGMPKERFSAEFPKEGPSILRIQQVVRGDSAAYFCASSLLSPYNEQFFGPGTRLTVL.